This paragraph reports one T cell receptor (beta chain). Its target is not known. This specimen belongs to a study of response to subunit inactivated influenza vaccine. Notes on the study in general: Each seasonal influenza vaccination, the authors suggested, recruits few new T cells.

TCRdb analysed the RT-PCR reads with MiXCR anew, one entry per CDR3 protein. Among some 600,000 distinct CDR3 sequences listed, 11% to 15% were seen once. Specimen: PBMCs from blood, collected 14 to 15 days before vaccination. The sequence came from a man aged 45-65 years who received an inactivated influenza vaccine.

The CDR3 DNA is TGCAGTGCTAGTAATCGGAGGGGAGACGGCTACGAGCAGTACTTC. As protein: CSASNRRGDGYEQYF. The V and J genes are TRBV20-1 and TRBJ2-7; the D gene is possibly TRBD2 (6 bases). V was cut by 3 bases and J by 3 bases, with 18 bases left in between. This CDR3 has 15 residues. Per germline, CDR1 DFQATT and CDR2 SNEGSKA (reference sequence).